The rows below give T cell receptor beta chains drawn from one sample of a study of blood T cell repertoires in COVID-19. Profiled with immunoSEQ multiplex PCR; TCRdb holds only in-frame clones, not every one. The table includes roughly 410,000 clones, about 90% detected once. Sequenced: peripheral blood. Receptor source: a middle-aged man with acute or convalescent COVID-19. CDR3s include the opening cysteine and the closing phenylalanine or tryptophan. A D gene is named only where the DNA matches it firmly. Some rows mark clone size as missing; the rest say once, few, many or name a class of expanded clone.

J gene,D gene,V gene,clone size,CDR3 protein,CDR3 DNA
TRBJ2-3,TRBD1,TRBV6-5,NA,CASSTGQGWADTQYF,TGTGCCAGCAGTACCGGACAGGGCTGGGCAGATACGCAGTATTTT
TRBJ2-1,NA,TRBV5-4,NA,CASSWRDRSYNEQFF,TGTGCCAGCAGCTGGCGGGACAGATCATACAATGAGCAGTTCTTC
TRBJ1-6,TRBD1,TRBV6-6,NA,CASSAPGQGSPLHF,TGTGCCAGCAGTGCTCCGGGACAGGGTTCACCCCTCCACTTT
TRBJ1-1,NA,TRBV29-1,once,CSVGAQGQVEAFF,TGCAGCGTGGGGGCCCAGGGGCAGGTTGAAGCTTTCTTT
TRBJ2-7,TRBD1,TRBV19,once,CASSPNQDRGKMEQYF,TGTGCCAGTAGTCCCAACCAAGACAGGGGAAAAATGGAGCAGTACTTC
TRBJ1-6,TRBD1,TRBV5-4,NA,CASSLEQGNSPLHF,TGTGCCAGCAGCTTGGAACAGGGGAATTCACCCCTCCACTTT
TRBJ2-1,NA,TRBV7-7,NA,CASSSLDGSPYNEQFF,TGTGCTAGCAGCTCCCTGGACGGGAGCCCCTACAATGAGCAGTTCTTC
TRBJ2-7,NA,TRBV6-6,NA,CASSRSGAYEQYF,TGTGCCAGCAGCCGCTCGGGGGCCTACGAGCAGTACTTC
TRBJ1-5,NA,TRBV19,NA,CASSSPGNKYSNQPQHF,TGTGCCAGTAGTTCTCCGGGGAATAAGTATAGCAATCAGCCCCAGCATTTT
TRBJ2-1,TRBD2,TRBV5-1,NA,CASSLPSGLAVYNEQFF,TGCGCCAGCAGCTTACCCTCGGGACTAGCGGTATACAATGAGCAGTTCTTC
TRBJ1-2,TRBD1,TRBV14,NA,CASSRGQGRGYTF,TGTGCCAGCAGCCGAGGACAGGGTAGGGGCTACACCTTC
TRBJ1-1,NA,TRBV6-5,NA,CASSYTAYAEAFF,TGTGCCAGCAGTTATACAGCCTACGCAGAAGCTTTCTTT
TRBJ1-1,TRBD1,TRBV11-2,NA,CASSLVTRDRLNTEAFF,TGTGCCAGCAGCTTAGTTACCCGGGACAGATTGAACACTGAAGCTTTCTTT
TRBJ1-3,NA,TRBV2,NA,CASSDTLSSGNTIYF,TGTGCCAGCAGTGACACATTGTCCTCTGGAAACACCATATATTTT
TRBJ1-2,TRBD1,TRBV14,NA,CASSQRQGAAYGYTF,TGTGCCAGCAGCCAGCGTCAGGGGGCTGCCTATGGCTACACCTTC
TRBJ2-3,TRBD1,TRBV5-1,NA,CASSLMTGNTDTQYF,TGCGCCAGCAGTTTGATGACAGGGAACACAGATACGCAGTATTTT
TRBJ1-2,NA,TRBV3-1/TRBV3-2,NA,CASSQEYSKGYTF,TGTGCCAGCAGCCAAGAGTACAGTAAAGGCTACACCTTC
TRBJ2-7,TRBD2,TRBV28,few,CASRSPLAGGGEQYF,TGTGCCAGCAGATCTCCTCTAGCGGGAGGGGGTGAGCAGTACTTC
TRBJ2-3,NA,TRBV5-5,NA,CASSSVDTQYF,TGTGCCAGCAGCTCAGTAGATACGCAGTATTTT
TRBJ2-5,TRBD2,TRBV5-8,NA,CASSLDGTSVGETQYF,TGTGCCAGCAGCTTGGACGGGACTAGCGTAGGGGAGACCCAGTACTTC
TRBJ2-7,TRBD1,TRBV28,NA,CASSLHRGRSSYEQYF,TGTGCCAGCAGTCTCCACAGGGGTCGAAGCTCCTACGAGCAGTACTTC
TRBJ1-2,NA,TRBV5-6,NA,CASSLGTAAYGYTF,TGTGCCAGCAGCTTGGGGACAGCCGCCTATGGCTACACCTTC
TRBJ1-4,TRBD1,TRBV3-1/TRBV3-2,few,CASRDRGANEKLFF,TGTGCCAGCAGAGACAGGGGAGCTAATGAAAAACTGTTTTTT
TRBJ1-1,NA,TRBV11-2,once,CASSAQPGVHTEAFF,TGTGCCAGCAGCGCCCAGCCGGGGGTGCACACTGAAGCTTTCTTT
TRBJ2-3,NA,TRBV6-5,NA,CASSYLRAGNTDTQYF,TGTGCCAGCAGTTACCTCCGCGCAGGGAACACAGATACGCAGTATTTT
TRBJ1-5,NA,TRBV7-2,NA,CASSSLDTAGDNQPQHF,TGTGCCAGCAGCTCGTTGGACACGGCTGGGGACAATCAGCCCCAGCATTTT
TRBJ2-7,TRBD1,TRBV9,NA,CASSALTGGAGEQYF,TGTGCCAGCAGCGCCTTAACAGGGGGCGCGGGTGAGCAGTACTTC
TRBJ1-4,TRBD1,TRBV18,NA,CASSPGGQQGLNEKLFF,TGTGCCAGCTCACCGGGGGGACAGCAAGGCCTTAATGAAAAACTGTTTTTT
TRBJ2-3,NA,TRBV9,NA,CASSVYGTPTDTQYF,TGTGCCAGCAGCGTATACGGGACACCAACAGATACGCAGTATTTT
TRBJ1-1,NA,TRBV5-5,NA,CASSSTGLATEAFF,TGTGCCAGCAGCTCTACAGGGTTGGCCACTGAAGCTTTCTTT
TRBJ2-5,TRBD1,TRBV11-3,NA,CASSLGGGVETQYF,TGTGCCAGCAGCTTAGGAGGGGGCGTAGAGACCCAGTACTTC
TRBJ1-6,NA,TRBV5-6,NA,CASSFRDATSNSPLHF,TGTGCCAGCAGCTTCCGGGATGCGACGTCGAATTCACCCCTCCACTTT
TRBJ1-3,TRBD1,TRBV18,NA,CASSETGDTIYF,TGTGCCAGCTCAGAAACAGGGGACACCATATATTTT
TRBJ1-2,TRBD1,TRBV7-3,NA,CASSLNSPGTGRSVTF,TGTGCCAGCAGCTTAAATTCCCCAGGGACAGGGCGGAGTGTGACCTTC
TRBJ1-5,NA,TRBV2,NA,CASRGETLANQPQHF,TGTGCCAGCAGGGGAGAAACGCTTGCAAATCAGCCCCAGCATTTT
TRBJ1-2,NA,TRBV20-1,NA,CSALTGYGYTF,TGCAGTGCTCTTACGGGCTATGGCTACACCTTC
TRBJ1-1,NA,TRBV23-1,NA,CAPWRQDFMNTEAFF,TGCGCCCCCTGGAGACAGGATTTTATGAACACTGAAGCTTTCTTT
TRBJ1-5,NA,TRBV7-3,NA,CASSLDASIDDRDKGQHF,TGTGCCAGCAGCTTAGACGCCAGCATTGATGACAGAGACAAGGGCCAGCATTTT
TRBJ1-1,NA,TRBV15,NA,CATSRVGLNSEAFF,TGTGCCACCAGCAGAGTTGGGCTAAACTCTGAAGCTTTCTTT
TRBJ1-5,TRBD1,TRBV28,NA,CASSFPLGQGLGMSNQPQHF,TGTGCCAGCAGTTTCCCCCTGGGACAGGGATTGGGTATGAGCAATCAGCCCCAGCATTTT
TRBJ2-1,TRBD1,TRBV5-6,NA,CASKETGGYNEQFF,TGTGCCAGCAAGGAGACAGGGGGTTACAATGAGCAGTTCTTC